This T cell receptor (beta chain) was observed in a study of blood T cell repertoires in COVID-19. For the study at large: The United States, Italy and Spain provided the acute and convalescent COVID-19 samples. PBMCs, B-cell-depleted T cells, or T cells provided the cDNA or gDNA that made up the material.

The protocol was immunoSEQ multiplex PCR, while the TCRdb copy is restricted to in-frame clones and leaves out a portion. The repertoire consists of around 280,000 clones, with about 83% occurring once and the leading ten covering about 5.5%. There are 13 residues in the CDR3. With 6 bases removed from V and 6 bases from J, the gap between germline ends came to 15 bases. From germline, CDR1 is SGHAT and CDR2 FQNNGV. Recovered status applied to Cohort 3 donors who had two consecutive negative PCRs. It also applied to those with clearance or with symptom resolution. Input material: PBMCs or T cells enriched from blood (not recorded which). The source is a woman between 40 and 50 years old who had recovered from COVID-19. This chain uses TRBV11-2 with TRBJ2-7; D possibly corresponds to TRBD2 (5 bases). Here the CDR3 reads CASRHSAGVEQYF. The CDR3 region has the DNA TGTGCCAGCAGGCACTCTGCCGGGGTCGAGCAGTACTTC.